This record covers a single TCR beta chain. These data originate in a study of T cell changes during pregnancy in multiple sclerosis. Libraries were prepared by immunoSEQ multiplex PCR; TCRdb keeps only in-frame clonotypes and omits some of them. The table has some 16,000 clones, about 83% seen once; the top ten hold 10%. This sample comprised CD8+ T cells from peripheral blood mononuclear cells, obtained in the second trimester of pregnancy. This clonotype was sampled from a female donor in good health, enrolled as a control in a pregnancy study.

The CDR3 spells CATSRDTGRSTDTQYF. The CDR3 bases are TGTGCCACCAGCAGAGACACAGGGCGAAGCACAGATACGCAGTATTTT. The rearrangement links TRBV15 to TRBJ2-3; a possible D gene is TRBD1 (6 bases). The ends were cut back, 0 bases at V and 0 bases at J, with 10 bases in the middle. CDR3 size: 16 residues. In germline, CDR1 is LNHNV, CDR2 YYDKDF (reference sequence).